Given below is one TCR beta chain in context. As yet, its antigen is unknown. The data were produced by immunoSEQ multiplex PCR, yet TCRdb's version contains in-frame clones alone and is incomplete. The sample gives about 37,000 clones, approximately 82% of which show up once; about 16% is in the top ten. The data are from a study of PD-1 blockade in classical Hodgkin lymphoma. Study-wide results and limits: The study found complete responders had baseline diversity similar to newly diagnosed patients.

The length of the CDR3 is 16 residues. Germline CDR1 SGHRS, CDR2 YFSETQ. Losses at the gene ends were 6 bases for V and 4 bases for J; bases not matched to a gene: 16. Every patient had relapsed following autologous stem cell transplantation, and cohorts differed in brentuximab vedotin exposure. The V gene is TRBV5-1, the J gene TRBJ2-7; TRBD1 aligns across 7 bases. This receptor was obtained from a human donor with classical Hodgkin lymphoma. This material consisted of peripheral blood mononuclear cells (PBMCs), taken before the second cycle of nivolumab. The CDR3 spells CASTGTATTYPYEQYF. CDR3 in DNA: TGCGCCAGCACCGGGACAGCCACAACATATCCGTACGAGCAGTACTTC.